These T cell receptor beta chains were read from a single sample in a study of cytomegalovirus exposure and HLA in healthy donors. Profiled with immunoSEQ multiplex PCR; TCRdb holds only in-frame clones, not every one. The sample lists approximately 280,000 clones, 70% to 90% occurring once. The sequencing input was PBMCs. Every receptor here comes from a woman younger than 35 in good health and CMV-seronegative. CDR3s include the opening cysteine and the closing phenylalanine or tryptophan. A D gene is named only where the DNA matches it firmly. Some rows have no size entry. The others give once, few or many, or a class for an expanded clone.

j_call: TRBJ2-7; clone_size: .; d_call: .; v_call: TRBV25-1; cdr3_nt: TGTGCCAGCAGTGAGGTTGCAGGCCACTCCTACGAGCAGTACTTC; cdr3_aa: CASSEVAGHSYEQYF
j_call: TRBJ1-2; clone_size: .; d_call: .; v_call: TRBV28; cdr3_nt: TGTGCCAGCACTGGACAGAACTATGGCTACACCTTC; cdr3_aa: CASTGQNYGYTF
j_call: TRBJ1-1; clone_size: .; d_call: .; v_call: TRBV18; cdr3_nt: TGTGCCAGCTCATTTAGTCCGGGAATTGAAGCTTTCTTT; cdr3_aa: CASSFSPGIEAFF
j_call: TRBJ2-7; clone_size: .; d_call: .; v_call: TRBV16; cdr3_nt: TGTGCCAGCAGCCAATCGAAGCGCTACGAGCAGTACTTC; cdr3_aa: CASSQSKRYEQYF
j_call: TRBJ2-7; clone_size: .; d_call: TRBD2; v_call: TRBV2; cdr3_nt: TGTGCCAGCAGTGATAGGGGAGGGTACGAGCAGTACTTC; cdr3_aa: CASSDRGGYEQYF
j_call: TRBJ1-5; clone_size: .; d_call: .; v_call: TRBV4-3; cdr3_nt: TGCGCCAGCAGCCCGGGGGTAGCTCTCAATCAGCCCCAGCATTTT; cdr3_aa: CASSPGVALNQPQHF
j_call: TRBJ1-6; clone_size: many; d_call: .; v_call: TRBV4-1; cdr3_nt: TGCGCCAGCAGCCAAGACATGGGGAGGCCCCTCCACTTT; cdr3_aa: CASSQDMGRPLHF
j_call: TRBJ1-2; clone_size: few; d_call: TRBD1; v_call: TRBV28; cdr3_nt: TGTGCCAGCAGTTTGGGGACAGTGTATGGCTACACCTTC; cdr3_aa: CASSLGTVYGYTF
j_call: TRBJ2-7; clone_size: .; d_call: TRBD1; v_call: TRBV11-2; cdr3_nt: TGTGCCAGCAGCTTAGGCTCAGGGGGCGTCAGCTCCTACGAGCAGTACTTC; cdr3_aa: CASSLGSGGVSSYEQYF
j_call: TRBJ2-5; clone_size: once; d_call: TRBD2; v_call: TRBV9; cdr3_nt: TGTGCCAGCAGCGTAGAGGCGGGACTAGCGGCCCAAGAGACCCAGTACTTC; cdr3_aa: CASSVEAGLAAQETQYF
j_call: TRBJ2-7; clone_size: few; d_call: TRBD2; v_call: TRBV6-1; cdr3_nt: TGTGCCAGCAGTGAACCGGGACTATCACCCTACGAGCAGTACTTC; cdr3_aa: CASSEPGLSPYEQYF
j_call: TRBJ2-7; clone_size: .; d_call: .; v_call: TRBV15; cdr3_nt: TGTGCCACCAGCGCCCGGGACAACCCCTACGAGCAGTACTTC; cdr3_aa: CATSARDNPYEQYF
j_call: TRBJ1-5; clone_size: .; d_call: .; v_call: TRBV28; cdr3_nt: TGTGCCAGCAGTTCGAGGACGGGGAGTGGCAATCAGCCCCAGCATTTT; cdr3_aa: CASSSRTGSGNQPQHF
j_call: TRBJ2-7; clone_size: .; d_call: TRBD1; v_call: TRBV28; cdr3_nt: TGTGCCAGCTCGGGACAGGGATGGGACGGCTCCTACGAGCAGTACTTC; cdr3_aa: CASSGQGWDGSYEQYF
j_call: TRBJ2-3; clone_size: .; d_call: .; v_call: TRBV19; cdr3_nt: TGTGCCAGTACCCTCCAGGGGAATACAGATACGCAGTATTTT; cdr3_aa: CASTLQGNTDTQYF
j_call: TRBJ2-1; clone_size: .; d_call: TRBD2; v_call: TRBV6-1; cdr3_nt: TGTGCCAGCAGTGCGGGACTAGCGGGTCCTGAGCAGTTCTTC; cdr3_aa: CASSAGLAGPEQFF
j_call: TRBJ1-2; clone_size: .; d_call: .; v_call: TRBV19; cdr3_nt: TGTGCCAGTAGTATCACCGACAGGAAAATCTATGGCTACACCTTC; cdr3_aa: CASSITDRKIYGYTF
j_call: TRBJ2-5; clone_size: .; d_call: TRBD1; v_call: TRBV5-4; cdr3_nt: TGTGCCAGCAGAGCGAAAGGGACAGGGCAAGAGACCCAGTACTTC; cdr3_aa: CASRAKGTGQETQYF
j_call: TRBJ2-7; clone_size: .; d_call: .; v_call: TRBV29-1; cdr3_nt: TGCAGCGTTCGATCCGGGACACTGAGCTCCTACGAGCAGTACTTC; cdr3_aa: CSVRSGTLSSYEQYF
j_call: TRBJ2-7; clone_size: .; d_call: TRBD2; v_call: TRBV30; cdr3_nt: TGTGCCTGGAGCCCCCAAGCGGGAGCGCAGTACTTC; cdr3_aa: CAWSPQAGAQYF
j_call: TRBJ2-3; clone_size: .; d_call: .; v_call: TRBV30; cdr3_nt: TGTGCCTGGAGTGTAAACGGGGTCCCAGATACGCAGTATTTT; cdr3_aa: CAWSVNGVPDTQYF
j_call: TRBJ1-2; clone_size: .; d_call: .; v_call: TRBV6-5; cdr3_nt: TGTGCCAGCGGGCTGGGGCAGGGAAACTATGGCTACACCTTC; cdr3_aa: CASGLGQGNYGYTF
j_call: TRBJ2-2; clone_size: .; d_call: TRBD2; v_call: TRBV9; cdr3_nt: TGTGCCAGCAGCCTAGCGGGAAGGACCGGGGAGCTGTTTTTT; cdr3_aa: CASSLAGRTGELFF
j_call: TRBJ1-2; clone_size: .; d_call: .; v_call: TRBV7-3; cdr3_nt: TGTGCCAGCAGCTCCGGTATGAAGAACTATGGCTACACCTTC; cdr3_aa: CASSSGMKNYGYTF
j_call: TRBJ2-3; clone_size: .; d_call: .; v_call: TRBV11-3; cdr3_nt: TGTGCCAGCAGCTTAGATTCTAGGGGAGGTGCAGATACGCAGTATTTT; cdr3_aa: CASSLDSRGGADTQYF
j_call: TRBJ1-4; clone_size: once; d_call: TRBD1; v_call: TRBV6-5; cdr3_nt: TGTGCCAGCAGTTCAGGGGGCGATGTCGAAAAACTGTTTTTT; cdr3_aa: CASSSGGDVEKLFF
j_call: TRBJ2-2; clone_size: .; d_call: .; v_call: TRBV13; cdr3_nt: TGTGCCAGCAGCTTATTAGGGGGGAACACCGGGGAGCTGTTTTTT; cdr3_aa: CASSLLGGNTGELFF
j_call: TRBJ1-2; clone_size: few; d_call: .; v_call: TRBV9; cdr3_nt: TGTGCCAGCAGCGTAGGTAACAGCATCGGGAGCTACACCTTC; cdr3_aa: CASSVGNSIGSYTF
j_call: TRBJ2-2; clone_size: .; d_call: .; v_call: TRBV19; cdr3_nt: TGTGCCAGTAGTATGTTGGCGGGAAGGACCGGGGAGCTGTTTTTT; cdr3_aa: CASSMLAGRTGELFF
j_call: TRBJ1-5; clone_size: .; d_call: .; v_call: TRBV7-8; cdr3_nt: TGTGCCAGCAGCTTACTTGAGAGTAATCAGCCCCAGCATTTT; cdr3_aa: CASSLLESNQPQHF
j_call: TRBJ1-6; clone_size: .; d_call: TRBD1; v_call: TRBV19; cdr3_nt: TGTGCCAGTACCGCCATGGGAGGGACAGGAGTTAATTCACCCCTCCACTTT; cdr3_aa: CASTAMGGTGVNSPLHF
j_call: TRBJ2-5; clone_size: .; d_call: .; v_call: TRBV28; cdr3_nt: TGTGCCAGCAGTTTATTCGGGGTGGAGACCCAGTACTTC; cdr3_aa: CASSLFGVETQYF
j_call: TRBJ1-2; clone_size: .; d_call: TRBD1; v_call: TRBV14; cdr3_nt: TGTGCCAGCAGCCAAGGGTTGGGACAGGGTCCCCATGGCTACACCTTC; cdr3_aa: CASSQGLGQGPHGYTF
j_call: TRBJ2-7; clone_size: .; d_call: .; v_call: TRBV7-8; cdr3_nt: TGTGCCAGCAGCTTAGCGTTAACGGTCGGAGCCTACGAGCAGTACTTC; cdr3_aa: CASSLALTVGAYEQYF
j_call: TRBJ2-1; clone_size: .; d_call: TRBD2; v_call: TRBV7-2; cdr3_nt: TGTGCCAGCAGCTTAGCAGGGGAGGGTGAGCAGTTCTTC; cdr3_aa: CASSLAGEGEQFF
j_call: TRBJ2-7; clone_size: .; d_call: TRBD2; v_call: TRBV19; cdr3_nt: TGTGCCAGTGGAGGACTAGCGGGAGTCCACGAGCAGTACTTC; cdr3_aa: CASGGLAGVHEQYF
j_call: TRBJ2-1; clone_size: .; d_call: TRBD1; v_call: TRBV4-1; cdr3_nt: TGCGCCAGCAGCCCAACGGACAGGGATCCCTACAATGAGCAGTTCTTC; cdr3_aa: CASSPTDRDPYNEQFF
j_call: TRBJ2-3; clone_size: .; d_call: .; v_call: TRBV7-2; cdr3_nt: TGTGCCAGCAGCTTACGTTTTGATACGCAGTATTTT; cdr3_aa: CASSLRFDTQYF
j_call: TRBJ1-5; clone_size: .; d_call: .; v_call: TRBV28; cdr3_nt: TGTGCCAGCAGTTTCGCGGGGTTTATTCAGCCCCAGCATTTT; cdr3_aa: CASSFAGFIQPQHF
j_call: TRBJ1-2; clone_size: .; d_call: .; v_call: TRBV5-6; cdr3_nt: TGTGCCAGCAGCTTGGGAAGACAGGTCGAGGGCTATGGCTACACCTTC; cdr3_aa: CASSLGRQVEGYGYTF
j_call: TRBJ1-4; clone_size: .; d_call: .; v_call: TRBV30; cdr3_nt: TGTGCCTGGAGCCTAGCGGCTGGTGAAAAACTGTTTTTT; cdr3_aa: CAWSLAAGEKLFF
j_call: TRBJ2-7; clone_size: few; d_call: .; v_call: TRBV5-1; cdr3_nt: TGCGCCAGCAGGAGGGAGGTTGCCTACGAGCAGTACTTC; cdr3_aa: CASRREVAYEQYF
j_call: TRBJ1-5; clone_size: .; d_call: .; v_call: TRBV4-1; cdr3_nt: TGCGCCAGCAGCCAAGATAACGGAGGGTTTCAGCCCCAGCATTTT; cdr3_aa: CASSQDNGGFQPQHF
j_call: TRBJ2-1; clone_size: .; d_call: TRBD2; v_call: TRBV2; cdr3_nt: TGTGCCAGCAATATCTTGGCTAGCGGGAGTGAGCAGTTCTTC; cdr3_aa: CASNILASGSEQFF
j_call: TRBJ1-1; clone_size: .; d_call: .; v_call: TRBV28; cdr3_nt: TGTGCCAGCAGTCCACCGGGGGGGGCATTCACTGAAGCTTTCTTT; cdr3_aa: CASSPPGGAFTEAFF
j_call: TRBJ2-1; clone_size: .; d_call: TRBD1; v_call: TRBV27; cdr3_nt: TGTGCCAGCCGCCGGGACAGAACCTACAATGAGCAGTTCTTC; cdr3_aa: CASRRDRTYNEQFF
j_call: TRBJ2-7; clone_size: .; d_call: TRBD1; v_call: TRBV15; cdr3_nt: TGTGCCACCAGCAGGGTCGGGACAGGCGCGCTAGGTGCCTCTTCGTTCCACGAGCAGTACTTC; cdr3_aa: CATSRVGTGALGASSFHEQYF
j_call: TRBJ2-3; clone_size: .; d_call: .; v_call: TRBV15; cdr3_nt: TGTGCCACCAGCAGAGAGCGCCCAGGGAACCTAGATACGCAGTATTTT; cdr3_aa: CATSRERPGNLDTQYF
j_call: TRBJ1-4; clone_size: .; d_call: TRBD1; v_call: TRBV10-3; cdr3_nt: TGTGCCATCAGTGGGACAGGGAGCAGTGAAAAACTGTTTTTT; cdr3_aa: CAISGTGSSEKLFF
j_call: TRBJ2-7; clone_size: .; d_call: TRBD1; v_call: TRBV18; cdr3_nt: TGTGCCAGCTCACATTTTGGGACAGACAATTCCTACGAGCAGTACTTC; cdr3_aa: CASSHFGTDNSYEQYF
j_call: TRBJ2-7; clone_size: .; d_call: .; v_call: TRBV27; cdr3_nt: TGTGCCAGCAGTTTAGCTGGGCCAGGCGAGCAGTACTTC; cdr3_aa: CASSLAGPGEQYF
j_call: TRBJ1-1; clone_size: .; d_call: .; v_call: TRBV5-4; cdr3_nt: TGTGCCAGCAGCCCCCCCACAGGGACTGAAGCTTTCTTT; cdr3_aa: CASSPPTGTEAFF